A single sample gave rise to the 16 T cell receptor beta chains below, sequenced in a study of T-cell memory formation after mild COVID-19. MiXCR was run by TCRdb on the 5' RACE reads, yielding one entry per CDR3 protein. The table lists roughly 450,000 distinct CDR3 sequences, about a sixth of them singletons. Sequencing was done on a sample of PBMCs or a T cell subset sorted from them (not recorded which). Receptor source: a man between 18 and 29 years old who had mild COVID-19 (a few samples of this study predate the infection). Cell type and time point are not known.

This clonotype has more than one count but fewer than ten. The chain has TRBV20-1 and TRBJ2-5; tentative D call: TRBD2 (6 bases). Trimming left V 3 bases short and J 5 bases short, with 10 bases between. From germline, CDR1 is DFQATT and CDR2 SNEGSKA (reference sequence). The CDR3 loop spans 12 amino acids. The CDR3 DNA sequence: TGCAGTGCTAGCAGGAGGGCGGAGACCCAGTACTTC. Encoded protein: CSASRRAETQYF.

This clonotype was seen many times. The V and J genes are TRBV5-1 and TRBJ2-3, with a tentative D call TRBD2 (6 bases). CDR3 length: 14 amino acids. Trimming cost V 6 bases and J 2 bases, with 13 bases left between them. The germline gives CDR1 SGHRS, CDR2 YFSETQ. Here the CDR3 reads CASKPSGVTDTQYF. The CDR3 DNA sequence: TGCGCCAGCAAACCCTCGGGGGTCACAGATACGCAGTATTTT.

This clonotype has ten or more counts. CDR3 DNA: TGTGCCAGCAGCTCAACAGGGGGCCTCACTGAAGCTTTCTTT. Protein product: CASSSTGGLTEAFF. The rearrangement links TRBV7-2 to TRBJ1-1, with TRBD1 matching 9 bases. Germline values: CDR1 SGHTA, CDR2 FQGNSA. The CDR3 runs to 14 residues. Trimming at V came to 4 bases and at J to 4 bases, leaving 4 bases not matched to a gene.

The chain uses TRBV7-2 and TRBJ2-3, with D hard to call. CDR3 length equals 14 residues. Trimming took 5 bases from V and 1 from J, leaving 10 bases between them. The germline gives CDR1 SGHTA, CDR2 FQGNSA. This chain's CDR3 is CASSRWYGTDTQYF. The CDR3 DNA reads TGTGCCAGCAGCCGCTGGTACGGCACAGATACGCAGTATTTT.

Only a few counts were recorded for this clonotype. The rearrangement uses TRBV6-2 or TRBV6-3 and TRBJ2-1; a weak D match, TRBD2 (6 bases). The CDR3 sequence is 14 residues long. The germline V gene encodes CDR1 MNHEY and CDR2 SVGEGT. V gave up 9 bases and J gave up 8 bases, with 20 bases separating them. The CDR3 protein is CASPKRRVADEQFF. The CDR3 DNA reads TGTGCCAGTCCCAAAAGGAGGGTGGCCGATGAGCAGTTCTTC.

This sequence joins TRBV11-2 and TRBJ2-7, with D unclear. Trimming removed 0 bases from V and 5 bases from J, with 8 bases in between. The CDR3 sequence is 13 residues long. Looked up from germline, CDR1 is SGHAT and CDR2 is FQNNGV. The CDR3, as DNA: TGTGCCAGCAGCTTAGATCAAGGCGACGAGCAGTACTTC. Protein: CASSLDQGDEQYF.

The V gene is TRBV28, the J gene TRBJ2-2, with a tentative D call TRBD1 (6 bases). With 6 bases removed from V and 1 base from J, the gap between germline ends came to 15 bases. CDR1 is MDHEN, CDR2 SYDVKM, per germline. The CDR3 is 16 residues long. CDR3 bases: TGTGCCAGCAGCGAAGAGGGACACGAGAACACCGGGGAGCTGTTTTTT. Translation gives CASSEEGHENTGELFF.

Here the CDR3 reads CASSRTASGTGTDSEQFF. In nucleotides, the CDR3 is TGTGCCAGCAGCCGCACGGCCTCCGGGACAGGGACGGATAGTGAGCAGTTCTTC. V and J are TRBV7-8 and TRBJ2-1; 9 bases are a match to TRBD1. V trimming: 5 bases; J trimming: 9 bases; junction bases outside the gene matches: 20. CDR1 is SGHVS and CDR2 is FQNEAQ in the germline V gene. CDR3 length: 18 amino acids. Variable domain in full (rest from reference TRBV7-8 and TRBJ2-1): GAGVSQSPRYKVAKRGQDVALRCDPISGHVSLFWYQQALGQGPEFLTYFQNEAQLDKSGLPSDRFFAERPEGSVSTLKIQRTQQEDSAVYLCASSRTASGTGTDSEQFFGPGTRLTVL.

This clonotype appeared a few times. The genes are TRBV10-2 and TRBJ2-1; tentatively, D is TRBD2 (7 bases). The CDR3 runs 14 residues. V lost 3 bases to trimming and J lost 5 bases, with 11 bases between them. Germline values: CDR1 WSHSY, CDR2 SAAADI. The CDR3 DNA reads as TGCGCCAGCAGTGACCCGGGGGGCGACAATGAGCAGTTCTTC. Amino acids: CASSDPGGDNEQFF.

The CDR3: CASSLSGLPTYGYTF. The CDR3 DNA follows: TGTGCCAGCAGTCTGTCCGGACTGCCGACCTATGGCTACACCTTC. The rearrangement uses TRBV6-5 and TRBJ1-2; D not resolved. The CDR3 extends over 15 amino acids. In germline, CDR1 is MNHEY, CDR2 SVGAGI. With 5 bases removed from V and 4 bases from J, the gap between germline ends came to 17 bases.

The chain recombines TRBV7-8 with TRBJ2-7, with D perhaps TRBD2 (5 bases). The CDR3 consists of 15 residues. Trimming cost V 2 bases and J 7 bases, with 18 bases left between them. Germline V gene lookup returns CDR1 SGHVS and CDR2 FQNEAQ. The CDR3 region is CASSLRASPLREQYF. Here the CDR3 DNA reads TGTGCCAGCAGCTTAAGAGCTAGCCCCCTAAGGGAGCAGTACTTC.

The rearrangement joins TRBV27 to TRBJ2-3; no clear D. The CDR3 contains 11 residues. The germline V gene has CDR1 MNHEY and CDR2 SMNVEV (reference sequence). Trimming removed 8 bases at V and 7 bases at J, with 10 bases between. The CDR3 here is CASGTYNTQYF. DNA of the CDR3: TGTGCCAGCGGAACGTATAATACGCAGTATTTT.

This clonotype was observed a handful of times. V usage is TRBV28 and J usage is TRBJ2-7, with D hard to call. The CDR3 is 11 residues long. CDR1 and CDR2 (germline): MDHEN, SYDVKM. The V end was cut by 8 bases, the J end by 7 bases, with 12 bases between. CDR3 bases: TGTGCCAGCGCAGGTATGGGGGAGCAGTACGTC. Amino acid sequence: CASAGMGEQYV.

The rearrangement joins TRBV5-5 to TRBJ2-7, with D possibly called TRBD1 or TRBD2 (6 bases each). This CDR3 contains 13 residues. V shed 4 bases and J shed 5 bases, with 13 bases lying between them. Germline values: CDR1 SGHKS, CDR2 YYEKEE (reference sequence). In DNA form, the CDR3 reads TGTGCCAGCAGCCAAGGGGGGCTTGACGAGCAGTACTTC. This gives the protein CASSQGGLDEQYF. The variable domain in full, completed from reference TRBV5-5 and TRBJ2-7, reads DAGVTQSPTHLIKTRGQQVTLRCSPISGHKSVSWYQQVLGQGPQFIFQYYEKEERGRGNFPDRFSARQFPNYSSELNVNALLLGDSALYLCASSQGGLDEQYFGPGTRLTVT.

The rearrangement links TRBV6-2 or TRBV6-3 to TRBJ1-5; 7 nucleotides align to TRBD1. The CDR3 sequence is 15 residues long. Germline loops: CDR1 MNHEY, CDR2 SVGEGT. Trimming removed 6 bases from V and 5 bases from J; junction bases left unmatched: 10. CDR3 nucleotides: TGTGCCAGCAGGAGGGCCGGGACAGATTATCAGCCCCAGCATTTT. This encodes CASRRAGTDYQPQHF.

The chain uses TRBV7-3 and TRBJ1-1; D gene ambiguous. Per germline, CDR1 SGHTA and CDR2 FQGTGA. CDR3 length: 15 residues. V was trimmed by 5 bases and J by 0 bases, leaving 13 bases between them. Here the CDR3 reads CASSPPGELNTEAFF. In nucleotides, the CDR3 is TGTGCCAGCAGCCCCCCCGGGGAGCTGAACACTGAAGCTTTCTTT.